Listed below are T cell receptor beta chains from one sample, sequenced in a study of T cell repertoires in cytomegalovirus infection. TCRdb passed the reads through MiXCR, listing each CDR3 protein once. The sample contains about 530,000 distinct CDR3 sequences, approximately 25% of which appear only once. The material sequenced was PBMCs. All receptors come from a human donor in good health (CMV status not recorded). Some clones in this sample may be carry-over from other donors' samples. Both conserved end residues are part of each CDR3. Each record gives: clone size, D gene, CDR3 length, V gene, J gene, CDR3 DNA, CDR3 protein. The D gene is left open where the match is weak. Only some rows state a clone size, as once, few, many or a class for expanded clones.

>NA|NA|16|TRBV7-9|TRBJ1-2
TGTGCCAGCAGCTTGAACCGTTGGACAGTCCCGGATGGCTACACCTTC
CASSLNRWTVPDGYTF
>few|NA|12|TRBV10-3|TRBJ2-1
TGTGCCGTCGGCCCGGAGGGTTACGAGCAGTTCTTC
CAVGPEGYEQFF
>once|TRBD1|15|TRBV6-2/TRBV6-3|TRBJ2-5
TGTGCCAGCAGATCGGGACAGGGGGCGACCCAGACCCAGTACTTC
CASRSGQGATQTQYF
>NA|NA|17|TRBV5-4|TRBJ2-3
TGTGCCAGCAGCTGGGGGGATCTCCGCTCTTCCACAGATACGCAGTATTTT
CASSWGDLRSSTDTQYF
>many|NA|15|TRBV7-2|TRBJ2-5
TGTGCCAGCAGCTTAGCACAAACATATCAAGAGACCCAGTACTTC
CASSLAQTYQETQYF
>NA|NA|12|TRBV7-9|TRBJ2-1
TGTGCCAGCAGCCCGCCCTTGAATGAGCAGTTCTTC
CASSPPLNEQFF
>NA|NA|14|TRBV27|TRBJ2-5
TGTGCCAGCAGTTTCGGTAGCGGTATGGGGACCCAGTACTTC
CASSFGSGMGTQYF
>NA|NA|15|TRBV25-1|TRBJ1-2
TGTGCCAGCAGTTCCACTGAAAGACTGTGGAATGGCTACACCTTC
CASSSTERLWNGYTF
>NA|TRBD1|14|TRBV6-6|TRBJ1-6
TGTGCCAGCAGGGAGGACAGGGGCCATTCACCCCTCCACTTT
CASREDRGHSPLHF
>many|TRBD1|15|TRBV7-9|TRBJ1-5
TGTGCCAGCAGCTTGGGGGGACAGGGGAGCCAGCCCCAGCATTTT
CASSLGGQGSQPQHF
>NA|TRBD2|12|TRBV20-1|TRBJ2-7
TGCAGTGCCATAGCGGGGATCTACGAGCAGTACTTC
CSAIAGIYEQYF
>NA|NA|13|TRBV19|TRBJ2-1
TGTGCCAGTAGTATAGAAGGGTTAGATGAGCAGTTCTTC
CASSIEGLDEQFF
>few|NA|14|TRBV7-9|TRBJ2-1
TGTGCCAGCAGCTTCCGTGAGATCCACAATGAGCAGTTCTTC
CASSFREIHNEQFF
>many|NA|17|TRBV7-6|TRBJ1-4
TGTGCCAGCAGCCAAAATGCCTACGGGGACGCTAATGAAAAACTGTTTTTT
CASSQNAYGDANEKLFF
>few|NA|14|TRBV10-3|TRBJ2-7
TGTGCCATCAGGGCAGGGGTATTCATGGACGAGCAGTACTTC
CAIRAGVFMDEQYF
>few|NA|14|TRBV10-1|TRBJ2-1
TGCGCCCGCCATGGACTTCTCGGTGGGAATGAGCAGTTCTTC
CARHGLLGGNEQFF
>NA|NA|14|TRBV4-1|TRBJ2-7
TGCGCCAGCAGCCTCGAGGAGTGGGGCTACGAGCAGTACTTC
CASSLEEWGYEQYF
>NA|TRBD2|15|TRBV20-1|TRBJ2-1
TGCAGTGCTAGTGATAGCGGGAGAGCCTACAATGAGCAGTTCTTC
CSASDSGRAYNEQFF
>NA|TRBD1|9|TRBV9|TRBJ1-2
TGTGCCAGCGGACGGGACAGCAACTTC
CASGRDSNF
>few|NA|13|TRBV20-1|TRBJ2-2
TGCAGTGCTAGAGGGGGCGCCCCCGGGGAGCTGTTTTTT
CSARGGAPGELFF
>NA|NA|14|TRBV6-5|TRBJ1-2
TGTGCCAGCAGAACAACCACGGACACCTATGGCTACACCTTC
CASRTTTDTYGYTF
>NA|NA|14|TRBV7-9|TRBJ2-3
TGTGCCAGCTTGCCCCGGGCGGGCCCAGATACGCAGTATTTT
CASLPRAGPDTQYF
>NA|NA|16|TRBV10-1|TRBJ2-2
TGCGCCAGCAGTGAGTCTACGGGCGCGAACACCGGGGAGCTGTTTTTT
CASSESTGANTGELFF
>few|TRBD1|17|TRBV7-9|TRBJ2-6
TGTGCCAGCAGCTTTGGGACAGGGGTCGCTGGGGCCAACGTCCTGACTTTC
CASSFGTGVAGANVLTF
>few|TRBD1|14|TRBV5-1|TRBJ2-5
TGCGCCAGCAGCGCGGACAGGGCGGTCCAGACCCAGTACTTC
CASSADRAVQTQYF
>NA|NA|15|TRBV19|TRBJ2-1
TGTGCCAGTAGTTTCCGGGGTCGTTCGGGGGATGAGCAGTTCTTC
CASSFRGRSGDEQFF
>NA|NA|12|TRBV29-1|TRBJ2-2
TGCAGCGTCACGATAAACACCGGGGAGCTGTTTTTT
CSVTINTGELFF
>once|TRBD1|17|TRBV19|TRBJ1-4
TGTGCCAGTAGTCCCCGGACAGGACTCGGTGCGGGTGAAAAACTGTTTTTT
CASSPRTGLGAGEKLFF
>many|TRBD1|17|TRBV7-8|TRBJ1-3
TGTGCCAGCAGCTTAGTACGGACAGGGAAAACTGGAAACACCATATATTTT
CASSLVRTGKTGNTIYF
>few|TRBD2|14|TRBV20-1|TRBJ2-1
TGCAGTGCTTCGGGACTAGCGGGAGTGTATGAGCAGTTCTTC
CSASGLAGVYEQFF
>few|NA|12|TRBV29-1|TRBJ2-1
TGCAGCGTTGGTTTTGGGGGCTATGAGCAGTTCTTC
CSVGFGGYEQFF
>few|NA|14|TRBV28|TRBJ1-1
TGTGCCAGCAGTTTAACGTATCGGAACACTGAAGCTTTCTTT
CASSLTYRNTEAFF
>many|TRBD2|20|TRBV7-2|TRBJ2-1
TGTGCCAGCAGCCCCAGTGGGCGAACTAGCGGGAGGGCCCCCTACAATGAGCAGTTCTTC
CASSPSGRTSGRAPYNEQFF
>once|NA|14|TRBV12-5|TRBJ2-3
TGTGCTAGTGGTTTGGGGTCGCGCACAGATACGCAGTATTTT
CASGLGSRTDTQYF
>NA|TRBD2|13|TRBV6-2/TRBV6-3|TRBJ2-1
TGTGCCAGCACCGGGACTAGCGACGAAGAGCAGTTCTTC
CASTGTSDEEQFF
>few|TRBD2|16|TRBV12-3/TRBV12-4|TRBJ2-1
TGTGCCAGCAGCGATATAGCGGGAGGGACCTACAATGAGCAGTTCTTC
CASSDIAGGTYNEQFF
>many|NA|14|TRBV7-6|TRBJ1-1
TGTGCCAGCAGCGAGGAGGTTCTGAACACTGAAGCTTTCTTT
CASSEEVLNTEAFF
>NA|TRBD1|13|TRBV2|TRBJ1-2
TGTGCCAGCAGTCAGGGGGCCGTCGATGGCTACACCTTC
CASSQGAVDGYTF
>many|TRBD2|16|TRBV7-8|TRBJ2-1
TGTGCCAGCAGCTTCGCCGGGACTAGCGGGAACAATGAGCAGTTCTTC
CASSFAGTSGNNEQFF
>many|TRBD1|14|TRBV7-2|TRBJ1-5
TGTGCCAGCAGCCCTGGACAGGGGGTCCAGCCCCAGCATTTT
CASSPGQGVQPQHF